This TCR beta chain was captured by sequencing in a study of metastatic and nonmetastatic thyroid tumors. Study-wide results and limits: Reported TCR beta diversity, measured in blood and tumor, was significantly higher for malignant thyroid tumors than for benign nodules.

Study processing details: Clinicopathological groups of papillary thyroid cancer showed CDR3 differences that were used to build a distant-metastasis classifier. Through MiXCR, TCRdb re-clonotyped the PCR reads. TCRdb's processing, not the study's, gives the V and J calls here. The repertoire holds 7,500 to 9,500 clones, with roughly 26% as singletons. The V and J ends lost 6 bases and 0 bases respectively, with 5 bases between them. The CDR3 runs to 12 residues. Germline V gene sequence: CDR1 SNHLY, CDR2 FYNNEI. By share, this clone ranks as medium-sized. Its target is unknown. Until they underwent thyroid surgery, no patient had received any treatment.

The chain couples TRBV2 to TRBJ1-2; D is possibly TRBD1 (5 bases). This receptor was identified in a female donor with papillary thyroid cancer or a benign thyroid nodule (not recorded which). Some clones in this sample may be carry-over from other donors' samples. The specimen sequenced was adjacent normal tissue. CDR3 sequence reads: CASRTANYGYTF. The CDR3 DNA sequence: TGTGCCAGCAGGACAGCTAACTATGGCTACACCTTC.